The next 24 T cell receptor beta chains were all read from a single sample in a study of molecular identifiers for immune sequencing clone quantification (dated by TCRdb to 2016 to 2018). The protocol used for the library was PCR. The instrument was a NextSeq 500. TCRdb took the public reads, trimmed them with fastp at Q25, ran MiXCR for clone calling and kept in-frame beta chains. Merged by CDR3 protein, the rows form single entries marked with the most common genes and DNA. The sample table records some 580,000 distinct CDR3 sequences; 25% of these occur just once. The ten largest clones represent about 0.8% of the sample. The sample taken for sequencing was naive CD8+ T cells from blood, with Jurkat cell RNA spiked in. The meaning of the sample's cell subset or site label: FACS-sorted CD8+CD4-CCR7+CD45RA+ naive T cells. The receptor source for this set is a human donor in good health. Some libraries in this study had Jurkat cell RNA spiked in.

Notes on this clonotype: The junction differs from germline at one of its ends, possibly a read error. The chain employs TRBV7-9 and TRBJ1-1, with a possible D match to TRBD1 (5 bases). CDR3 length equals 18 residues. The germline V gene has CDR1 SEHNR and CDR2 FQNEAQ (reference sequence). The CDR3 bases are TGTGCCAGCAGCTTAGAAACGTCGGCAGGGTTAGCCAACACTGAAGCCTTCTTT. Translation gives CASSLETSAGLANTEAFF.

V gene TRBV15 combines with J gene TRBJ1-2; unclear D gene. Germline CDR1 LNHNV, CDR2 YYDKDF (reference sequence). Trimming removed 6 bases at V and 8 bases at J, with 10 bases between. This CDR3 comprises 11 residues. CDR3 sequence (DNA): TGTGCCACCAGGTTTGGAGGCGGCTACACCTTC. Encoded protein: CATRFGGGYTF.

This clonotype came up a few times. The V and J genes are TRBV28 and TRBJ2-7; 10 positions match TRBD2. Germline values: CDR1 MDHEN, CDR2 SYDVKM. CDR3 length equals 15 residues. Germline trimming cut 3 bases from V and 4 bases from J; bases unmatched to any gene: 6. The CDR3 DNA follows: TGTGCCAGCAGTTTCCCTCTAGCGGGAGCATACGAGCAGTACTTC. It encodes CASSFPLAGAYEQYF.

As for this clonotype: A read error may produce the germline difference seen at one junction end. J is TRBJ2-7 and V is TRBV13; D is uncertain. The CDR3 is 15 residues long. In germline, CDR1 is PRHDT, CDR2 FYEKMQ (reference sequence). The CDR3 reads CGSSLNSLTSYEQYF. The CDR3 region has the DNA TGTGGCAGCAGCTTAAACAGCCTGACCTCCTACGAGCAGTACTTC.

As concerns this clonotype: A read error may be the cause here, since a much bigger clone is one base away. This chain links TRBV12-3 or TRBV12-4 with TRBJ2-7; tentatively, D is TRBD2 (5 bases). The CDR3 totals 13 residues. V was trimmed by 4 bases and J by 3 bases, leaving 10 bases between them. CDR3 sequence: CASSWEWGYEQYF. DNA of the CDR3: TGTGCCAGCAGTTGGGAGTGGGGCTACGAGCAGTACTTC.

In the case of this clonotype: A much larger clone sits a single nucleotide away, making a read error possible. The rearrangement uses TRBV7-3 and TRBJ1-4; D not certain. CDR1 and CDR2 (germline): SGHTA, FQGTGA. The CDR3 consists of 14 residues. CDR3 region: CASSSWQPNEKLLF. In DNA, the CDR3 is TGTGCCAGCAGCTCCTGGCAGCCTAATGAAAAACTGCTTTTT.

A word on this clonotype: The junction and the germline gene differ at one end; a read error may be behind it. This sequence joins TRBV27 and TRBJ2-7; either TRBD1 or TRBD2 may supply D (5 bases each). Per germline, CDR1 MNHEY and CDR2 SMNVEV (reference sequence). The CDR3 is 14 residues long. The CDR3 region has the DNA TGTGCCAGCAGTTTAGGGGACGGCTCCTACGTGCAGTACTTC. As protein: CASSLGDGSYVQYF.

About this clonotype: The junction departs from the called germline gene at one end, perhaps through a read error. V gene TRBV20-1 combines with J gene TRBJ2-5, with TRBD2 identical over 7 bases. Germline CDR1 and CDR2: DFQATT and SNEGSKA (reference sequence). The CDR3 runs to 13 residues. Here the CDR3 reads CGARRTSEETQYF. CDR3 nucleotides: TGCGGTGCTAGGCGGACTAGTGAAGAGACCCAGTACTTC.

Regarding this clonotype: A much larger clone lies one base from this, so it may be a read error. Here the CDR3 reads CASGYSVDMNTEAFF. The CDR3 coding sequence is TGTGCCAGCGGTTACTCTGTAGACATGAACACTGAAGCTTTCTTT. The V gene is TRBV6-2 or TRBV6-3, the J gene TRBJ1-1; D unresolved. CDR3 length: 15 amino acids. CDR1 and CDR2 (germline): MNHEY, SVGEGT.

A note on this clonotype: This may stem from a read error, because a much larger clone lies one nucleotide away. In this CDR3 the conserved last residue, phenylalanine or tryptophan, is missing, so a read error is likely. The gene calls are TRBV27 and TRBJ1-1; 8 bases agree with TRBD1. In germline, CDR1 is MNHEY, CDR2 SMNVEV (reference sequence). V was pared by 8 bases and J by 4 bases, with 6 bases of the junction left unmatched. This CDR3 has 13 amino acids. CDR3 amino acids: CASRQGSGTEAFS. The CDR3 DNA sequence: TGTGCCAGCCGACAGGGGTCGGGCACTGAAGCTTTCTCT.

The rearrangement joins TRBV19 to TRBJ1-4; D uncertain. CDR3 length equals 15 residues. The germline V gene encodes CDR1 LNHDA and CDR2 SQIVND (reference sequence). Trimming pared 3 bases from V and 0 bases from J, leaving 8 bases between. CDR3: CASSIRHPTNEKLFF. CDR3 in DNA: TGTGCCAGTAGTATCCGACACCCAACTAATGAAAAACTGTTTTTT.

Concerning this clonotype itself: At one boundary the junction diverges from the germline segment, which might be a read error. The chain recombines TRBV7-9 with TRBJ2-5; TRBD2 aligns across 8 bases. Germline CDR1 is SEHNR and CDR2 is FQNEAQ (reference sequence). The CDR3 has 13 amino acids. CDR3 in amino acids: CASSLSGVEPQYF. The CDR3 coding sequence is TGTGCCAGCAGCCTTAGCGGGGTAGAGCCCCAGTACTTC.

A remark on this clonotype: An end of the junction differs from the germline gene, which may be a read error. The chain employs TRBV27 and TRBJ2-1; D is possibly TRBD1 or TRBD2 (5 bases each). The CDR3 is made up of 15 amino acids. CDR1 is MNHEY, CDR2 SMNVEV, per germline (reference sequence). The DNA for the CDR3 is TGTGCCAGCAGTTTTGGGACCTTCTCCTACAATGAACAGTTCTTC. It encodes CASSFGTFSYNEQFF.

The chain uses TRBV20-1 and TRBJ2-1, with 7 bases fitting TRBD2. The CDR3 consists of 16 residues. V was clipped by 5 bases and J by 7 bases; unmatched bases: 17. Germline assignment: CDR1 DFQATT and CDR2 SNEGSKA (reference sequence). The CDR3 DNA reads TGCAGTGCTCACCTCCCCCTGGCGGGAGTAGGGAATGAGCAGTTCTTC. Amino acid sequence: CSAHLPLAGVGNEQFF.

This clonotype has ten or more counts. This chain connects TRBV6-5 to TRBJ2-7; possible D gene TRBD2, 5 bases. V lost 6 bases, J lost 5 bases, and 14 bases lay in between. The CDR3 spans 13 residues. CDR1 is MNHEY, CDR2 SVGAGI, per germline. The CDR3 region is CASSLGVLNEQYF. CDR3 in DNA: TGTGCCAGCAGCCTGGGAGTACTCAACGAGCAGTACTTC.

This clonotype was seen only a few times. The chain uses TRBV12-3 or TRBV12-4 and TRBJ1-4; D not certain. The CDR3 runs to 13 residues. Trimming took off 5 bases at V and 5 bases at J, with 9 bases between the two ends. The CDR3 spells CASSTSANEKLFF. CDR3 DNA: TGTGCCAGCAGTACTAGCGCCAATGAAAAACTGTTTTTT.

This clonotype was counted many times. The V call is TRBV4-3, the J call TRBJ2-1, with D perhaps TRBD1 or TRBD2 (6 bases each). This CDR3 contains 16 residues. The V gene's germline CDR1 is LGHNA and CDR2 YSLEER. The V end lost 0 bases, the J end lost 2 bases, and 11 bases lay between the germline ends. The CDR3 DNA follows: TGCGCCAGCAGCCAAGATAGAAGGGGGGCCTACAATGAGCAGTTCTTC. Its translation is CASSQDRRGAYNEQFF.

A word on this clonotype: Possible read error: a much larger clone is one base away. The gene calls are TRBV12-3 or TRBV12-4 and TRBJ1-5, with 10 bases aligning to TRBD1. J gave up 4 bases and V 5 bases, and 8 bases lay outside the gene matches. The CDR3 contains 16 residues. The CDR3 DNA reads TGTGCCAGCAGTGACCGCGACAGGGGGCAAAATCAGCCCCAGCATTTT. As protein: CASSDRDRGQNQPQHF.

This clonotype was counted a few times. The chain combines TRBV2 with TRBJ2-3; D may be TRBD1 or TRBD2 (6 bases each). Germline CDR1 is SNHLY and CDR2 is FYNNEI. V was shortened by 8 bases and J by 1 base, with 16 bases between the two germline ends. The CDR3 covers 15 residues. The CDR3 is CASEEGVTGTDTQYF. In DNA form, the CDR3 reads TGTGCCAGCGAGGAGGGGGTGACGGGCACAGATACGCAGTATTTT.

This clonotype was found a few times. CDR3 DNA: TGTGCCAGCACGGCAGAGACCCAGTACTTC. Protein: CASTAETQYF. V usage is TRBV6-4 and J usage is TRBJ2-5; D unclear. The V gene's germline CDR1 is MRHNA and CDR2 SNTAGT. V lost 7 bases and J 4 bases, leaving 4 bases between the germline ends. The CDR3 has 10 residues.

This clonotype was seen repeatedly, ten times or more. The genes are TRBV11-2 and TRBJ2-5; D not resolved. CDR3 length equals 14 residues. The germline V gene encodes CDR1 SGHAT and CDR2 FQNNGV. Trimming removed 5 bases at V and 1 base at J, with 11 bases between. The CDR3: CASSGTMTQETQYF. In nucleotides, the CDR3 is TGTGCCAGCAGCGGAACAATGACCCAAGAGACCCAGTACTTC.

This clonotype was seen a handful of times. J is TRBJ2-1 and V is TRBV20-1; 9 nucleotides agree with TRBD2. Trimming cost V 1 base and J 4 bases; bases outside gene matches: 5. The CDR3 is 15 amino acids. Looked up from germline, CDR1 is DFQATT and CDR2 is SNEGSKA (reference sequence). CDR3: CSARASAGGYNEQFF. The CDR3 DNA is TGCAGTGCTAGAGCGTCAGCGGGAGGTTACAATGAGCAGTTCTTC.

This clonotype was seen a few times. The chain links TRBV19 to TRBJ2-2; 7 bases are a match to TRBD1. Germline V lookup: CDR1 LNHDA, CDR2 SQIVND (reference sequence). Trimming cost V 5 bases and J 3 bases; bases outside gene matches: 6. This CDR3 spans 15 amino acids. The CDR3 DNA follows: TGTGCCAGTAGTTCGACCGGGACAGACACCGGGGAGCTGTTTTTT. This encodes CASSSTGTDTGELFF.

This clonotype has ten or more counts. The chain is built from TRBV7-8 and TRBJ2-5, with unresolved D. The CDR3 loop spans 13 amino acids. In germline, CDR1 is SGHVS, CDR2 FQNEAQ. Trimming pared 1 base from V and 5 bases from J, leaving 8 bases between. For the CDR3, the DNA is TGTGCCAGCAGCTTAGTTAGGGTTGAGACCCAGTACTTC. Protein sequence: CASSLVRVETQYF.